The entry below describes one T cell receptor (beta chain). Its antigen is undetermined. Per germline, CDR1 SGDLS and CDR2 YYNGEE. The CDR3 runs 16 residues. V was shortened by 4 bases and J by 0 bases, with 17 bases between the two germline ends. The record originates from a study of graft-versus-host responses after intestinal transplantation. Across the study: The recipients all started with anti-thymocyte globulin induction and then took tacrolimus and steroids for 2 to 3 years.

Regarding the study as a whole: The marrow of recipients harbored GvH clones, and ileum or blood showed some of them first.

TCRdb's table, derived via immunoSEQ multiplex PCR, lists solely in-frame clones and lacks some. Of tens of thousands of clones in the sample, about 93% were seen once. The receptor was derived from a human donor who received an intestinal transplant. The material was unstimulated CD8+ T cells sorted from spleen or lymph node cells, obtained before intestinal transplant. The chain uses TRBV9 and TRBJ2-7, with D maybe TRBD2 (6 bases). For the CDR3, the DNA is TGTGCCAGCAGCCCATACGCCTCCGGGAGCTCCTACGAGCAGTACTTC. This sequence encodes CASSPYASGSSYEQYF.